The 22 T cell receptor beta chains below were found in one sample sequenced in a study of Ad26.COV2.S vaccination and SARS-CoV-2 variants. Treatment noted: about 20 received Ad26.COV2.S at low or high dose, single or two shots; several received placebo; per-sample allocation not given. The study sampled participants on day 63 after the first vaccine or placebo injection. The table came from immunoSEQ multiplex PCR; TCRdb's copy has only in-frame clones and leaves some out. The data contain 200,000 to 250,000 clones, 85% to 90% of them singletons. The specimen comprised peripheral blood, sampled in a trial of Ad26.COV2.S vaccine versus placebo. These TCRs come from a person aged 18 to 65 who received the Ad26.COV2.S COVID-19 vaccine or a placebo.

This CDR3 is CATSREAGAFTYEQYF. DNA of the CDR3: TGTGCCACCAGCAGAGAAGCGGGGGCGTTCACCTACGAGCAGTACTTC. The chain couples TRBV15 to TRBJ2-7; 8 bases are shared with TRBD2. Germline V lookup: CDR1 LNHNV, CDR2 YYDKDF (reference sequence). The J segment lost 2 bases and the V segment lost 0 bases, leaving 6 bases of the junction unmatched. The CDR3 loop spans 16 amino acids.

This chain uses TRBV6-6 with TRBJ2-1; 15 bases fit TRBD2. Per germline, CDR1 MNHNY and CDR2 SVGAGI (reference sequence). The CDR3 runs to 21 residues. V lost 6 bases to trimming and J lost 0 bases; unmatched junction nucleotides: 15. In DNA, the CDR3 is TGTGCCAGCAGCTCCCCCGGGACTAGCGGGGGGCAACGGAGCTCCTACAATGAGCAGTTCTTC. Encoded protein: CASSSPGTSGGQRSSYNEQFF.

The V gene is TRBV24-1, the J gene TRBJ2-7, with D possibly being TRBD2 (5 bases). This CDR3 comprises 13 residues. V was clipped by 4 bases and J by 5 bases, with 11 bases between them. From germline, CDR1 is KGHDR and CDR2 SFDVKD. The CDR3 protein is CATSEDPEDEQYF. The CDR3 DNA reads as TGTGCCACCAGTGAGGACCCGGAGGACGAGCAGTACTTC.

This CDR3 is CARVADGQGNYNYGYTF. CDR3 DNA: TGTGCCAGGGTCGCTGATGGACAGGGCAACTATAACTATGGCTACACCTTC. The rearrangement uses TRBV2 and TRBJ1-2; TRBD1 matches 8 bases. Germline CDR1 reads SNHLY; CDR2 reads FYNNEI. The CDR3 sequence is 17 residues long. V lost 9 bases to trimming and J lost 1 base; unmatched junction nucleotides: 16. The full variable domain, its missing parts supplied by reference TRBV2 and TRBJ1-2, is EPEVTQTPSHQVTQMGQEVILRCVPISNHLYFYWYRQILGQKVEFLVSFYNNEISEKSEIFDDQFSVERPDGSNFTLKIRSTKLEDSAMYFCARVADGQGNYNYGYTFGSGTRLTVV.

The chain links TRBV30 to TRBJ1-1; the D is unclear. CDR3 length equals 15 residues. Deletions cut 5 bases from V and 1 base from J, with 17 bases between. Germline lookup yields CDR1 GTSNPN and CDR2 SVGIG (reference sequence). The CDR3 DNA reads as TGTGCCTGGTTTCCCAGGCTCTTTGGGAACACTGAAGCTTTCTTT. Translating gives CAWFPRLFGNTEAFF.

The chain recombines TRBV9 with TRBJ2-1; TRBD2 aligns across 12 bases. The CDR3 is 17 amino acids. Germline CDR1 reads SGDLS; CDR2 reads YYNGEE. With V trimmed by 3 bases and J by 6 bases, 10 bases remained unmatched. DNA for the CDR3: TGTGCCAGCAGCGAACGTGGACTAGCGGGACCAGGCAATGAGCAGTTCTTC. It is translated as CASSERGLAGPGNEQFF. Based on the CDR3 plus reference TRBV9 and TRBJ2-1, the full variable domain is DSGVTQTPKHLITATGQRVTLRCSPRSGDLSVYWYQQSLDQGLQFLIQYYNGEERAKGNILERFSAQQFPDLHSELNLSSLELGDSALYFCASSERGLAGPGNEQFFGPGTRLTVL.

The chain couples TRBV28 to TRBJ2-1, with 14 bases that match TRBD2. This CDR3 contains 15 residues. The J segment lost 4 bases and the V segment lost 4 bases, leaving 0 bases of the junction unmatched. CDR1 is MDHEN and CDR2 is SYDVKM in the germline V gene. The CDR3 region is CASSWTSGRYNEQFF. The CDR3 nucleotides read TGTGCCAGCAGTTGGACTAGCGGGAGGTACAATGAGCAGTTCTTC. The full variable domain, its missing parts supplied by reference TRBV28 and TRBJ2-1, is DVKVTQSSRYLVKRTGEKVFLECVQDMDHENMFWYRQDPGLGLRLIYFSYDVKMKEKGDIPEGYSVSREKKERFSLILESASTNQTSMYLCASSWTSGRYNEQFFGPGTRLTVL.

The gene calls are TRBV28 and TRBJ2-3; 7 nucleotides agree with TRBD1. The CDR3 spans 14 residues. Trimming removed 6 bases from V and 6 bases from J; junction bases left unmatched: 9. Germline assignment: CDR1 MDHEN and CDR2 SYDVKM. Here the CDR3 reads CASRRDSLSDTQYF. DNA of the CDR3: TGTGCCAGCAGACGGGACAGCCTTTCGGATACGCAGTATTTT.

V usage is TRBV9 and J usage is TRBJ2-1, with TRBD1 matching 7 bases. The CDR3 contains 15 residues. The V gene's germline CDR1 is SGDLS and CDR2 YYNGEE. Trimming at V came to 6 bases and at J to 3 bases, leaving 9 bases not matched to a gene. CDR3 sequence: CASTTGTEYYNEQFF. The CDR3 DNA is TGTGCCAGCACCACCGGGACAGAGTACTACAATGAGCAGTTCTTC. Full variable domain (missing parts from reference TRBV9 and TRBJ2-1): DSGVTQTPKHLITATGQRVTLRCSPRSGDLSVYWYQQSLDQGLQFLIQYYNGEERAKGNILERFSAQQFPDLHSELNLSSLELGDSALYFCASTTGTEYYNEQFFGPGTRLTVL.

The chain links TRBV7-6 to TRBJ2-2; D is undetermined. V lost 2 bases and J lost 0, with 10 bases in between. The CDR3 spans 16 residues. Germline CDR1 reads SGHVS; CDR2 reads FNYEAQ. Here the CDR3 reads CASSLMAASNTGELFF. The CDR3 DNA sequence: TGTGCCAGCAGCTTAATGGCCGCTTCGAACACCGGGGAGCTGTTTTTT.

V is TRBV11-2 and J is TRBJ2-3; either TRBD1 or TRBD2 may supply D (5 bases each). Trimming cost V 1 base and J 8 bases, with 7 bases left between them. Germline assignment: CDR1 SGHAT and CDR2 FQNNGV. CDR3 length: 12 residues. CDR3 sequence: CASSLGGATQYF. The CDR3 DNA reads TGTGCCAGCAGCTTAGGAGGGGCTACGCAGTATTTT.

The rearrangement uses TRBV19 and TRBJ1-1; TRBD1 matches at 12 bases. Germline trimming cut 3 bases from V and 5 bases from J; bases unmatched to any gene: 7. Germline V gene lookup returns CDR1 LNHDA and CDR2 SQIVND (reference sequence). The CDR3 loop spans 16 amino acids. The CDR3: CASSIRGQGAGTEAFF. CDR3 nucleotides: TGTGCCAGTAGTATCCGGGGACAGGGGGCGGGAACTGAAGCTTTCTTT.

The CDR3 spells CASSIDVRPAGYGYTF. Here the CDR3 DNA reads TGTGCCAGTAGTATAGATGTGCGGCCGGCGGGCTATGGCTACACCTTC. This chain links TRBV19 with TRBJ1-2; D gene uncertain. This CDR3 is 16 amino acids long. V was clipped by 0 bases and J by 4 bases, with 15 bases between them. CDR1 LNHDA and CDR2 SQIVND come from the germline V gene (reference sequence).

The CDR3 loop is CASFGGRSYGYTF. In nucleotides, the CDR3 is TGCGCCAGCTTTGGAGGGAGGAGCTATGGCTACACCTTC. The chain carries TRBV5-1 and TRBJ1-2, with D unresolved. The length of the CDR3 is 13 residues. The germline CDR1 and CDR2 sequences are SGHRS and YFSETQ. V lost 7 bases and J 4 bases, leaving 14 bases between the germline ends.

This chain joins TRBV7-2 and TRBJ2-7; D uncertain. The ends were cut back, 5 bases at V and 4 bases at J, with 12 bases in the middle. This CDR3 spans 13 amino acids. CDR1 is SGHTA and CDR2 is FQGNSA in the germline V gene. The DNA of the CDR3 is TGTGCCAGCAGCCCCGGCCAGAGATACGAGCAGTACTTC. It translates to CASSPGQRYEQYF.

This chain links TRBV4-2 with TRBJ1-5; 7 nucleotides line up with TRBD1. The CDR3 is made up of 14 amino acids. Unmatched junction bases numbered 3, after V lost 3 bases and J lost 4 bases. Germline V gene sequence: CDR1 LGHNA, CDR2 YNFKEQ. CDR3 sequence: CASSHGQENQPQHF. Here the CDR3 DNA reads TGTGCCAGCAGCCATGGACAGGAGAATCAGCCCCAGCATTTT.

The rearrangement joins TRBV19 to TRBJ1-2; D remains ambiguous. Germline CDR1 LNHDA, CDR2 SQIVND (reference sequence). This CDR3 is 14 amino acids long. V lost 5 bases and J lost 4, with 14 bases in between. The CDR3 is CASSYGERTYGYTF. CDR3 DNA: TGTGCCAGTAGTTACGGGGAGCGGACCTATGGCTACACCTTC.

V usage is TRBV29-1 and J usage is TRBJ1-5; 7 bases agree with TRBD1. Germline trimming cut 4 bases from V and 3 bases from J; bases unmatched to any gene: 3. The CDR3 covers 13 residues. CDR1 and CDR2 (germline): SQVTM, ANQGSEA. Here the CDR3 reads CSVGGQDNQPQHF. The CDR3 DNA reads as TGCAGCGTTGGCGGACAGGACAATCAGCCCCAGCATTTT.

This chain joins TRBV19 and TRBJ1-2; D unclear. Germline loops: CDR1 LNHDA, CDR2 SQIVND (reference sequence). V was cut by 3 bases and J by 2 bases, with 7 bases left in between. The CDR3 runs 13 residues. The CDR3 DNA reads TGTGCCAGTAGTATTTTGGCAAACTATGGCTACACCTTC. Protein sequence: CASSILANYGYTF.

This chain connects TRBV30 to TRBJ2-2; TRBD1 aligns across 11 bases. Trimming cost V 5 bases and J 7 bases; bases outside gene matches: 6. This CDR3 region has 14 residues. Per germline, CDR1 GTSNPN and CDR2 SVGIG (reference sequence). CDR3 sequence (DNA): TGTGCCTGGGATGGACAGGGGGCGGGCGGGGAGCTGTTTTTT. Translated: CAWDGQGAGGELFF.

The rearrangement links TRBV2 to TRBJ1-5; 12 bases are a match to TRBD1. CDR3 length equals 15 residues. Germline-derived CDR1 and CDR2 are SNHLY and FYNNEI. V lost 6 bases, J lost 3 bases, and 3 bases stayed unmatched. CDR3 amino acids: CASRGTGGFNQPQHF. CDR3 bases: TGTGCCAGCAGGGGGACAGGGGGCTTCAATCAGCCCCAGCATTTT.

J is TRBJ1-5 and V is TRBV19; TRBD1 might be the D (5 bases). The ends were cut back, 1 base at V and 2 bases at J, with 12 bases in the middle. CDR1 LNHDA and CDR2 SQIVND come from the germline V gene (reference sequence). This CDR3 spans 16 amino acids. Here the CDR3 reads CASSIGDPGGNQPQHF. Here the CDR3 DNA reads TGTGCCAGTAGTATAGGGGACCCGGGGGGCAATCAGCCCCAGCATTTT.